The 28 T cell receptor beta chains below were found in one sample sequenced in a study of blood T cell repertoires in COVID-19. Here immunoSEQ multiplex PCR was the method, and the copy in TCRdb shows in-frame clones only, minus some. The data show 110,000 to 150,000 clones, approximately 81% seen once. The material sequenced was PBMCs or T cells enriched from blood (not recorded which). These TCRs come from a man aged 35-49 years with acute COVID-19.

The chain couples TRBV10-1 to TRBJ1-6; 10 bases are a match to TRBD1. Germline CDR1 and CDR2: WNHNN and SYGVQD (reference sequence). This CDR3 has 13 residues. Trimming took 8 bases from V and 7 from J; bases not matched to a gene: 2. The CDR3 region has the DNA TGCGCCAGCTCGGGACAGGGGAATTCACCCCTCCACTTT. Protein product: CASSGQGNSPLHF.

This chain links TRBV28 with TRBJ2-2, with 7 bases identical to TRBD2. The CDR3 extends over 16 amino acids. J lost 4 bases, V lost 3 bases, and 8 bases had no gene match. The germline V gene encodes CDR1 MDHEN and CDR2 SYDVKM. The CDR3 region is CASSLSQLAITGELFF. CDR3 sequence (DNA): TGTGCCAGCAGTTTGAGCCAACTAGCGATCACCGGGGAGCTGTTTTTT.

The chain is built from TRBV5-4 and TRBJ2-1; 14 positions match TRBD2. Germline V gene lookup returns CDR1 SGHNT and CDR2 YYREEE (reference sequence). This CDR3 comprises 18 residues. The ends lost 4 bases at V and 2 bases at J; junction bases unmatched: 8. The CDR3 DNA follows: TGTGCCAGCAGCCCCGGGACTAGCGGGAGTGCGGCCTACAATGAGCAGTTCTTC. It is translated as CASSPGTSGSAAYNEQFF. Supplemented by reference TRBV5-4 and TRBJ2-1, the full variable domain reads ETGVTQSPTHLIKTRGQQVTLRCSSQSGHNTVSWYQQALGQGPQFIFQYYREEENGRGNFPPRFSGLQFPNYSSELNVNALELDDSALYLCASSPGTSGSAAYNEQFFGPGTRLTVL.

The gene calls are TRBV7-9 and TRBJ2-1; possible D gene TRBD1, 5 bases. The germline V gene encodes CDR1 SEHNR and CDR2 FQNEAQ (reference sequence). V lost 6 bases to trimming and J lost 2 bases, with 11 bases between them. The CDR3 sequence is 14 residues long. In DNA form, the CDR3 reads TGTGCCAGCAGTAAGACAGAAGCCTACAATGAGCAGTTCTTC. It is translated as CASSKTEAYNEQFF.

The chain links TRBV3-1 (or the pseudogene TRBV3-2) to TRBJ1-6; 11 bases align to TRBD1. Germline V gene lookup returns CDR1 LGHDT and CDR2 YNNKEL (reference sequence). J was trimmed by 9 bases and V by 5 bases; bases with no gene match: 6. The CDR3 extends over 15 amino acids. CDR3: CASSIGTGGLSPLHF. The CDR3 nucleotides are TGTGCCAGCAGCATCGGGACAGGGGGTCTTTCACCCCTCCACTTT.

The V call is TRBV30, the J call TRBJ1-2; possible D gene TRBD1, 6 bases. The CDR3 runs to 15 residues. V was cut by 0 bases and J by 7 bases, with 18 bases left in between. Per the germline V gene, CDR1 is GTSNPN and CDR2 is SVGIG (reference sequence). The DNA for the CDR3 is TGTGCCTGGAGTGTAATACAGGGCACGGCGGGTGGCTACACCTTC. It translates to CAWSVIQGTAGGYTF. The full variable domain, in which reference TRBV30 and TRBJ1-2 provide the parts outside the CDR3, is SQTIHQWPATLVQPVGSPLSLECTVEGTSNPNLYWYRQAAGRGLQLLFYSVGIGQISSEVPQNLSASRPQDRQFILSSKKLLLSDSGFYLCAWSVIQGTAGGYTFGSGTRLTVV.

The chain employs TRBV19 and TRBJ1-2, with D hard to call. V shed 7 bases and J shed 4 bases, with 16 bases lying between them. This CDR3 spans 14 amino acids. Germline assignment: CDR1 LNHDA and CDR2 SQIVND (reference sequence). The CDR3 DNA sequence: TGTGCCAGTATCGAGACCGGACTGAGCTATGGCTACACCTTC. It specifies CASIETGLSYGYTF.

This clone was counted only a few times. The CDR3 region has the DNA TGTGCCAGCAGTGACGGGTTCAATCAGCCCCAGCATTTT. Protein sequence: CASSDGFNQPQHF. The V call is TRBV6-1, the J call TRBJ1-5; D gene uncertain. The V and J ends lost 3 bases and 3 bases respectively, with 6 bases between them. The germline CDR1 and CDR2 sequences are MNHNS and SASEGT. The CDR3 length is 13 residues.

This clone came up a few times. This sequence joins TRBV12-5 and TRBJ2-1; 9 bases fit TRBD1. CDR1 and CDR2 from the germline V gene are LGHNT and FRNRAP. J gave up 7 bases and V 7 bases, and 8 bases lay outside the gene matches. The CDR3 spans 14 residues. In nucleotides, the CDR3 is TGTGCTAGTGCCCCGGGGACAGGGAGGAATGAGCAGTTCTTC. It yields the protein CASAPGTGRNEQFF.

This chain connects TRBV6-5 to TRBJ2-1; tentatively, D is TRBD1 (5 bases). Germline V CDR1 and CDR2: MNHEY, SVGAGI. This CDR3 is 15 amino acids long. The V end lost 5 bases, the J end lost 5 bases, and 16 bases lay between the germline ends. Here the CDR3 reads CASSPTGISHNEQFF. CDR3 DNA sequence: TGTGCCAGCAGTCCAACAGGAATTTCCCACAATGAGCAGTTCTTC.

The V gene is TRBV28, the J gene TRBJ2-7; 11 bases are shared with TRBD1. CDR3 length: 15 amino acids. Germline assignment: CDR1 MDHEN and CDR2 SYDVKM. J was trimmed by 5 bases and V by 4 bases; bases with no gene match: 7. CDR3 in DNA: TGTGCCAGCAGTTCCCGCCGGACAGGGGGCGACGAGCAGTACTTC. Translated: CASSSRRTGGDEQYF.

This chain uses TRBV9 with TRBJ1-5; D gene uncertain. The CDR3 extends over 15 amino acids. Per germline, CDR1 SGDLS and CDR2 YYNGEE. Trimming took off 0 bases at V and 3 bases at J, with 10 bases between the two ends. The CDR3 DNA reads as TGTGCCAGCAGCGTAGGAGGCGCCCTCAATCAGCCCCAGCATTTT. It specifies CASSVGGALNQPQHF. Based on the CDR3 plus reference TRBV9 and TRBJ1-5, the full variable domain is DSGVTQTPKHLITATGQRVTLRCSPRSGDLSVYWYQQSLDQGLQFLIQYYNGEERAKGNILERFSAQQFPDLHSELNLSSLELGDSALYFCASSVGGALNQPQHFGDGTRLSIL.

This clone was seen only once. The chain links TRBV19 to TRBJ1-2; D is unresolved. This CDR3 region has 15 residues. The V end lost 5 bases, the J end lost 8 bases, and 21 bases lay between the germline ends. Germline-derived CDR1 and CDR2 are LNHDA and SQIVND (reference sequence). The CDR3 loop reads CASSSSRDSVSGYTF. The CDR3 region has the DNA TGTGCCAGTAGTTCCTCCCGGGATTCCGTCAGCGGCTACACCTTC.

The chain links TRBV7-8 to TRBJ1-6, with a possible D match to TRBD1 (6 bases). The CDR3 extends over 17 amino acids. The V gene's germline CDR1 is SGHVS and CDR2 FQNEAQ. Trimming pared 4 bases from V and 0 bases from J, leaving 13 bases between. DNA for the CDR3: TGTGCCAGCAGCTCAACAGGGACCTTCTCCTATAATTCACCCCTCCACTTT. Its protein product is CASSSTGTFSYNSPLHF.

This clone appeared a few times. The chain combines TRBV24-1 with TRBJ2-3; 8 nucleotides line up with TRBD1. The CDR3 totals 17 residues. Unmatched junction bases numbered 16, after V lost 1 base and J lost 11 bases. Germline assignment: CDR1 KGHDR and CDR2 SFDVKD. The CDR3 bases are TGTGCCACCAGTGATTTCGGACAGGGATATAGGGACTCCGTGCAGTATTTT. Translating gives CATSDFGQGYRDSVQYF.

The chain combines TRBV6-5 with TRBJ2-6; no reliable D call. The CDR3 is 13 residues long. Germline loops: CDR1 MNHEY, CDR2 SVGAGI. Trimming took 7 bases from V and 2 from J, leaving 6 bases between them. The CDR3 region has the DNA TGTGCCAGCACCCGCGCTGGGGCCAACGTCCTGACTTTC. It specifies CASTRAGANVLTF.

This sequence joins TRBV7-2 and TRBJ2-6, with TRBD2 identical over 7 bases. The V segment lost 2 bases and the J segment 4 bases; nucleotides outside the gene matches: 11. CDR1 and CDR2 (germline): SGHTA, FQGNSA. The CDR3 covers 18 residues. The CDR3 DNA reads TGTGCCAGCAGCTTAAAGGGACTACCGTTTTCCGGGGCCAACGTCCTGACTTTC. Amino acids: CASSLKGLPFSGANVLTF. Full variable domain (rest looked up from reference TRBV7-2 and TRBJ2-6): GAGVSQSPSNKVTEKGKDVELRCDPISGHTALYWYRQSLGQGLEFLIYFQGNSAPDKSGLPSDRFSAERTGGSVSTLTIQRTQQEDSAVYLCASSLKGLPFSGANVLTFGAGSRLTVL.

The chain couples TRBV27 to TRBJ1-2; 10 bases align to TRBD1. The V and J ends lost 4 bases and 2 bases, in that order; junction bases with no gene match: 10. CDR1 is MNHEY, CDR2 SMNVEV, per germline (reference sequence). This CDR3 comprises 17 residues. CDR3 coding DNA: TGTGCCAGCAGTTCCCGACAGGGGGCGACGGGGAACTATGGCTACACCTTC. The encoded protein is CASSSRQGATGNYGYTF.

Written as DNA, the CDR3 is TGTGCCAGTAGCCAGACAGGGGAGGGCTATGGCTACACCTTC. It encodes CASSQTGEGYGYTF. The chain has TRBV19 and TRBJ1-2; 8 nucleotides agree with TRBD1. The CDR3 contains 14 residues. Germline assignment: CDR1 LNHDA and CDR2 SQIVND (reference sequence). V shed 6 bases, J shed 4 bases, and the junction held 7 bases outside the gene matches.

CDR3 protein: CASSSSTRGYEQFF. In nucleotides, the CDR3 is TGTGCCAGCAGCAGCTCGACCCGCGGATATGAGCAGTTCTTC. The chain employs TRBV11-2 and TRBJ2-1; no clear D. The CDR3 is 14 residues long. Germline V CDR1 and CDR2: SGHAT, FQNNGV. The V end lost 5 bases, the J end lost 8 bases, and 16 bases lay between the germline ends.

This chain joins TRBV6-4 and TRBJ1-2; TRBD1 aligns across 10 bases. The CDR3 runs to 14 residues. Trimming took 6 bases from V and 8 from J; bases not matched to a gene: 9. The germline V gene has CDR1 MRHNA and CDR2 SNTAGT. The CDR3: CASSDPGTGEGYTF. CDR3 in DNA: TGTGCCAGCAGCGACCCCGGGACAGGGGAAGGCTACACCTTC.

This rearrangement joins TRBV2 to TRBJ2-2; 7 nucleotides line up with TRBD2. Germline V gene lookup returns CDR1 SNHLY and CDR2 FYNNEI. The CDR3 has 17 residues. The trim removed 3 bases at V and 0 bases at J, leaving 7 bases unmatched. CDR3 sequence (DNA): TGTGCCAGCAGTGAGATTAGGGGACTATCGAACACCGGGGAGCTGTTTTTT. Protein product: CASSEIRGLSNTGELFF.

V usage is TRBV24-1 and J usage is TRBJ2-3; 12 bases are a match to TRBD1. Germline V lookup: CDR1 KGHDR, CDR2 SFDVKD. V lost 5 bases and J lost 4; bases outside the gene matches: 12. The CDR3 is made up of 18 amino acids. CDR3 region: CATSGLTSGTGGSDTQYF. The DNA for the CDR3 is TGTGCCACCAGTGGTCTGACGTCGGGGACAGGGGGCTCAGATACGCAGTATTTT.

The count of this clone is one. The rearrangement links TRBV6-5 to TRBJ2-3; TRBD1 might be the D (6 bases). In germline, CDR1 is MNHEY, CDR2 SVGAGI. V was shortened by 0 bases and J by 4 bases, with 14 bases between the two germline ends. This CDR3 comprises 16 residues. The CDR3 here is CASSYSYRAGPDTQYF. The CDR3 bases are TGTGCCAGCAGTTACTCGTACAGGGCGGGCCCAGATACGCAGTATTTT.

J is TRBJ2-4 and V is TRBV6-2 or TRBV6-3; D not certain. Trimming stripped 5 bases from V and 6 bases from J, with 14 bases between. Germline CDR1 reads MNHEY; CDR2 reads SVGEGT. The CDR3 loop spans 14 amino acids. CDR3 coding DNA: TGTGCCAGCAGTCCCCTTCGTGAGCCAAACATTCAGTACTTC. Residues: CASSPLREPNIQYF.

This clone was detected once. CDR3: CASRPGTGSNQPQHF. CDR3 nucleotide sequence: TGTGCCAGCAGACCCGGGACAGGTAGCAATCAGCCCCAGCATTTT. This sequence joins TRBV6-5 and TRBJ1-5; 8 positions match TRBD1. This CDR3 region has 15 residues. J was trimmed by 0 bases and V by 6 bases; bases with no gene match: 4. Germline CDR1 is MNHEY and CDR2 is SVGAGI.

V and J are TRBV9 and TRBJ1-2, with D possibly being TRBD1 (5 bases). With 3 bases removed from V and 6 bases from J, the gap between germline ends came to 18 bases. The CDR3 is 15 amino acids. Germline-derived CDR1 and CDR2 are SGDLS and YYNGEE. The CDR3 DNA follows: TGTGCCAGCAGCGCACGCCGCGGGGGGGATAATGGCTACACCTTC. It yields the protein CASSARRGGDNGYTF. The full variable domain, its missing parts supplied by reference TRBV9 and TRBJ1-2, is DSGVTQTPKHLITATGQRVTLRCSPRSGDLSVYWYQQSLDQGLQFLIQYYNGEERAKGNILERFSAQQFPDLHSELNLSSLELGDSALYFCASSARRGGDNGYTFGSGTRLTVV.

The gene calls are TRBV7-9 and TRBJ2-5; TRBD2 aligns across 14 bases. Per the germline V gene, CDR1 is SEHNR and CDR2 is FQNEAQ (reference sequence). The CDR3 has 18 amino acids. The ends lost 6 bases at V and 0 bases at J; junction bases unmatched: 9. The CDR3 spells CASSYSGTSGGYQETQYF. CDR3 DNA sequence: TGTGCCAGCAGTTACTCCGGGACTAGCGGGGGTTACCAAGAGACCCAGTACTTC. Variable domain in full (rest from reference TRBV7-9 and TRBJ2-5): DTGVSQNPRHKITKRGQNVTFRCDPISEHNRLYWYRQTLGQGPEFLTYFQNEAQLEKSRLLSDRFSAERPKGSFSTLEIQRTEQGDSAMYLCASSYSGTSGGYQETQYFGPGTRLLVL.